This is a list of T cell receptor beta chains from one sample in a study of blood T cell repertoires in COVID-19. TCRdb keeps only in-frame clones here, not all; method: immunoSEQ multiplex PCR. This sample has approximately 29,000 clones, with around nine tenths found just once. Sequenced: peripheral blood. All receptors come from an older man with active COVID-19. Both conserved end residues are part of each CDR3.

TRBV5-4	CASSLRQGRADTQYF
TRBV10-3	CAISGQGSSGTSNNEQFF
TRBV5-4	CASSLLSGSTDTQYF
TRBV30	CASRGASVAYEQYF
TRBV28	CASSPLTGYNSPLHF
TRBV7-9	CASSLGTSGDTDTQYF
TRBV5-1	CASKTGETTTGELFF
TRBV6-2/TRBV6-3	CASSQGLARTDTQYF
TRBV9	CASSVQVLATTTDTQYF
TRBV5-1	CASSASTYNEKLFF
TRBV18	CASSPGTETNYGYTF
TRBV19	CASSPRQGNSNQPQHF
TRBV5-4	CASSLSGNREDTQYF
TRBV12-3/TRBV12-4	CASSQGSDSPLHF
TRBV21-1	CASIRGRRRPRNEQFF
TRBV21-1	CASSKAGTGGFHEQYF
TRBV7-2	CASSQGQGLGYTF
TRBV6-6	CASSFAGELFF
TRBV5-5	CASSRDHGGGGDTQYF
TRBV3-1/TRBV3-2	CASSQVVSSYNEQFF
TRBV6-6	CASRGGYLLNEQFF
TRBV5-5	CASSLSMASYEQYF